This TCR beta chain was identified in a study of blood T cell repertoires in COVID-19. Methods used by the authors: Amplification from reference gene primers served as the basis for estimated nucleated cell counts. Generated by immunoSEQ multiplex PCR, the TCRdb table keeps only in-frame clones and is missing some. The DNA gave D and trimming, while V, J and clone size come from that table. The table shows 9,500 to 15,000 clones, with over 85% occurring only once. The CDR3 loop spans 20 amino acids. V dropped 3 bases and J dropped 3; count of bases not matched to a gene: 16. Germline V gene sequence: CDR1 KGHDR, CDR2 SFDVKD.

The V gene is TRBV24-1, the J gene TRBJ2-1; TRBD1 aligns across 10 bases. The sample comprised peripheral blood. This sequence was found in a man between 65 and 85 years old with active COVID-19. CDR3 in amino acids: CATSDAGVGQGGTVYNEQFF. As DNA, the CDR3 is TGTGCCACCAGTGATGCCGGTGTCGGACAGGGGGGAACGGTCTACAATGAGCAGTTCTTC.